These T cell receptor beta chains were read from a single sample in a study of cytomegalovirus exposure and HLA in healthy donors. The data were produced by immunoSEQ multiplex PCR, yet TCRdb's version contains in-frame clones alone and is incomplete. The top ten clones hold around 2.6% of a sample with roughly 240,000 clones, around nine tenths of them seen once. The specimen was PBMCs. The receptors were sampled from a man between 18 and 35 years old in good health and CMV-seronegative. CDR3s include the opening cysteine and the closing phenylalanine or tryptophan. The D gene is left open where the match is weak. Clone sizes are given selectively: once, few, many, or a class where the clone is expanded.

j_call,clone_size,d_call,v_call,cdr3_nt,cdr3_aa
TRBJ1-4,-,TRBD1,TRBV4-1,TGCGCCAGCAGCCGGACAGGGGCTGCAACTAATGAAAAACTGTTTTTT,CASSRTGAATNEKLFF
TRBJ2-1,-,-,TRBV9,TGTGCCAGCAGCGTAGGTACTACTTACAATGAGCAGTTCTTC,CASSVGTTYNEQFF
TRBJ2-3,-,TRBD1,TRBV15,TGTGCCACCAGCAGCCCCCTTGGCAGGGGGACAGATACGCAGTATTTT,CATSSPLGRGTDTQYF
TRBJ1-2,-,-,TRBV5-1,TGCGCCAGCAGCTTCGAAAGTCCCGCGTATGGCTACACCTTC,CASSFESPAYGYTF
TRBJ1-2,few,TRBD1,TRBV15,TGTGCCACCAGCAGAGAGGTTGGGACAGGGCAAGGCTACACCTTC,CATSREVGTGQGYTF
TRBJ2-7,-,TRBD2,TRBV10-1,TGCGCCAGCAGTAAGCGGGAGGGCCGAAAGTACTTC,CASSKREGRKYF
TRBJ2-7,-,TRBD2,TRBV7-2,TGTGCCAGCAGCTTAAAAGGAGGGGCCGGGGGGTCCTACGAGCAGTACTTC,CASSLKGGAGGSYEQYF
TRBJ2-7,-,TRBD1,TRBV4-3,TGCGCCAGCAGCCAAGATCGCCGGGACAGGGGTTCCTACGAGCAGTACTTC,CASSQDRRDRGSYEQYF
TRBJ1-2,-,-,TRBV4-1,TGCGCCAGCAGGGGCAGCTCCGGCTATGGCTACACCTTC,CASRGSSGYGYTF
TRBJ2-1,-,TRBD2,TRBV4-1,TGCGCCAGCAGCCAAGCGGGGGGGGTCGATCGCAATGAGCAGTTCTTC,CASSQAGGVDRNEQFF
TRBJ2-1,-,TRBD2,TRBV27,TGTGCCAGCAGTTTATCTGCGGGAGAGGCCCTCAATGAGCAGTTCTTC,CASSLSAGEALNEQFF
TRBJ2-3,-,TRBD2,TRBV7-2,TGTGCCAGCAGCGCCCGACTAGCGGGAGTCGGAGATACGCAGTATTTT,CASSARLAGVGDTQYF
TRBJ2-1,-,-,TRBV28,TGTGCCAGCAGTTTCCAGGGGTACAATGAGCAGTTCTTC,CASSFQGYNEQFF
TRBJ2-7,-,TRBD1,TRBV13,TGTGCCAGCAGCAAGACCATCCCCACCGGGACAGGGGCCAACGAGCAGTACTTC,CASSKTIPTGTGANEQYF
TRBJ2-1,-,TRBD2,TRBV15,TGTGCCACCAGACCCAGCCGGGGGGAGGACTTCTACAATGAGCAGTTCTTC,CATRPSRGEDFYNEQFF
TRBJ1-1,-,TRBD1,TRBV4-3,TGCGCCAGCAGCGACGGACAGGGAGGGGACACTGAAGCTTTCTTT,CASSDGQGGDTEAFF
TRBJ1-1,-,TRBD1,TRBV10-3,TGTGCCACAGGGGGCAGGGAAACTGAAGCTTTCTTT,CATGGRETEAFF
TRBJ2-7,-,-,TRBV6-5,TGTGCCAGCAGTTACGGCGCGGCATCCTACGAGCAGTACTTC,CASSYGAASYEQYF
TRBJ2-3,once,-,TRBV11-2,TGTGCCAGCAGCTTAGATCTGGGCAACACAGATACGCAGTATTTT,CASSLDLGNTDTQYF
TRBJ2-7,-,TRBD2,TRBV2,TGTGCCAGCACCTATAGCGGGAAGAGCTCCTACGAGCAGTACTTC,CASTYSGKSSYEQYF
TRBJ1-1,once,-,TRBV7-8,TGTGCCAGCAGCTTTCAGGGGTTGAACACTGAAGCTTTCTTT,CASSFQGLNTEAFF
TRBJ2-1,-,TRBD2,TRBV6-1,TGTGCCAGCAGTGAAGCGACGGCGGGAGGATACAATGAGCAGTTCTTC,CASSEATAGGYNEQFF
TRBJ2-7,-,-,TRBV27,TGTGCCAGCAGTTTAAAAGGGGCCCTCTACGAGCAGTACTTC,CASSLKGALYEQYF
TRBJ2-7,-,-,TRBV29-1,TGCAGCGTGGTATTCTCGCGGAATGCCTACGAGCAGTACTTC,CSVVFSRNAYEQYF
TRBJ2-2,-,-,TRBV7-8,TGTGCCAGCAGCCCAGTGGCCGGGGAGCTGTTTTTT,CASSPVAGELFF
TRBJ2-7,-,TRBD2,TRBV27,TGTGCCAGCAGAAGAGGGACTAGCAGTGACTACGAGCAGTACTTC,CASRRGTSSDYEQYF
TRBJ2-7,once,-,TRBV28,TGTGCCAGCAGCCTCCTGGACAGAAGGGACCCGCGTTTTGAGCAGTACTTC,CASSLLDRRDPRFEQYF
TRBJ2-7,-,TRBD1,TRBV6-5,TGTGCCAGCAGTCGACCTTGGGACAGCTCCTACGAGCAGTACTTC,CASSRPWDSSYEQYF
TRBJ2-1,-,-,TRBV7-7,TGTGCCAGCAGCTTGAGCACCGACAATGAGCAGTTCTTC,CASSLSTDNEQFF